This T cell receptor (beta chain) was recorded in a study of technical replicates of blood from a few donors. Profiling relied on immunoSEQ multiplex PCR, and the TCRdb table lists in-frame clones only, not all of them. There are 85,000 to 95,000 clones in the sample; about 96% occur only once, and approximately 0.35% lies in the top ten. Germline CDR1 LGHNT, CDR2 FRNRAP. This CDR3 spans 14 amino acids. Unmatched junction bases numbered 8, after V lost 5 bases and J lost 12 bases. This TCR derives from a human donor in good health. Sample: T cells isolated from PBMCs. The rearrangement joins TRBV12-5 to TRBJ2-1; 12 bases match TRBD2. The chain's CDR3 is CASGASGREFSQFF. The CDR3 region has the DNA TGTGCTAGTGGTGCTAGCGGGAGGGAATTTTCGCAGTTCTTC.